The 14 T cell receptor beta chains below were found in one sample sequenced in a study of shared clonotypes between healthy human individuals. Here immunoSEQ multiplex PCR was the method, and the copy in TCRdb shows in-frame clones only, minus some. The sample carries 950,000 to 1,100,000 clones, around 76% recorded once. Input material: memory CD4+ T cells sorted from blood. The subset is: CD45RA-negative fraction. These receptors all come from a young man in good health.

This chain uses TRBV6-4 with TRBJ2-3; D call uncertain. V was trimmed by 6 bases and J by 2 bases, leaving 9 bases between them. This CDR3 is 13 amino acids long. Germline-derived CDR1 and CDR2 are MRHNA and SNTAGT. DNA of the CDR3: TGTGCCAGCAGGCACAGCCTCACAGATACGCAGTATTTT. It codes for CASRHSLTDTQYF.

The rearrangement links TRBV28 to TRBJ1-1; 8 nucleotides line up with TRBD1. The germline gives CDR1 MDHEN, CDR2 SYDVKM. Trimming removed 6 bases from V and 2 bases from J; junction bases left unmatched: 8. There are 15 residues in the CDR3. The CDR3 DNA reads TGTGCCAGCAGGACAGGACAGGGAGGAAACACTGAAGCTTTCTTT. Amino acid sequence: CASRTGQGGNTEAFF.

V usage is TRBV19 and J usage is TRBJ1-5; 9 positions match TRBD1. J lost 6 bases, V lost 5 bases, and 5 bases had no gene match. CDR1 is LNHDA, CDR2 SQIVND, per germline (reference sequence). The CDR3 runs to 14 residues. For the CDR3, the DNA is TGTGCCAGTAGTCCCTGGACAGGGGTTCAGCCCCAGCATTTT. Translated: CASSPWTGVQPQHF.

This chain joins TRBV30 and TRBJ1-5; perhaps TRBD1 as D (5 bases). The CDR3 sequence is 13 residues long. With 3 bases removed from V and 4 bases from J, the gap between germline ends came to 10 bases. From germline, CDR1 is GTSNPN and CDR2 SVGIG (reference sequence). This chain's CDR3 is CAWSRVLNQPQHF. The CDR3 DNA reads TGTGCCTGGAGCAGGGTCCTTAATCAGCCCCAGCATTTT.

This clone occurred once. The V call is TRBV18, the J call TRBJ2-3; 8 positions match TRBD2. CDR3 length equals 15 residues. Germline V gives CDR1 KGHSH, CDR2 LQKENI. V shed 2 bases, J shed 3 bases, and the junction held 4 bases outside the gene matches. As DNA, the CDR3 is TGTGCCAGCTCACCATCCGGGAGGGAGACAGATACGCAGTATTTT. Amino acids: CASSPSGRETDTQYF.

The genes are TRBV6-1 and TRBJ2-4; the D gene is possibly TRBD1 (6 bases). The CDR3 extends over 14 amino acids. Trimming took 3 bases from V and 2 from J, leaving 8 bases between them. CDR1 is MNHNS and CDR2 is SASEGT in the germline V gene. CDR3 residues: CASSEGAPKNIQYF. The CDR3 DNA reads as TGTGCCAGCAGTGAGGGGGCCCCCAAAAACATTCAGTACTTC.

The rearrangement joins TRBV27 to TRBJ2-7, with a weak D call TRBD2 (5 bases). This CDR3 is 13 amino acids long. With 3 bases removed from V and 7 bases from J, the gap between germline ends came to 13 bases. CDR1 is MNHEY, CDR2 SMNVEV, per germline (reference sequence). The CDR3 here is CASSLRGSREQYF. The DNA of the CDR3 is TGTGCCAGCAGTTTGAGAGGGTCTAGGGAGCAGTACTTC.

V is TRBV29-1 and J is TRBJ1-1; D remains unclear. The length of the CDR3 is 13 residues. Germline CDR1 is SQVTM and CDR2 is ANQGSEA. Trimming took 8 bases from V and 4 from J, leaving 17 bases between them. CDR3 residues: CSPRTYGPTEAFF. The CDR3 DNA sequence: TGCAGCCCTAGGACGTATGGCCCCACTGAAGCTTTCTTT.

In its sample, this clone was seen a few times. The chain joins TRBV28 to TRBJ1-5, with a tentative D call TRBD1 (6 bases). The CDR3 covers 16 residues. V lost 7 bases and J lost 4, with 20 bases in between. CDR1 and CDR2 from the germline V gene are MDHEN and SYDVKM. CDR3 bases: TGTGCCAGCACCCCATCCGGGCAGGGGACGAATCAGCCCCAGCATTTT. This sequence encodes CASTPSGQGTNQPQHF. The full variable domain, with the rest looked up from reference TRBV28 and TRBJ1-5, is DVKVTQSSRYLVKRTGEKVFLECVQDMDHENMFWYRQDPGLGLRLIYFSYDVKMKEKGDIPEGYSVSREKKERFSLILESASTNQTSMYLCASTPSGQGTNQPQHFGDGTRLSIL.

J is TRBJ1-2 and V is TRBV4-3, with a weak D call TRBD1 (5 bases). Germline V gene data show CDR1 as LGHNA and CDR2 as YSLEER. CDR3 length equals 14 residues. V shed 1 base and J shed 9 bases, with 15 bases lying between them. The chain's CDR3 is CASSQADRGTSYTF. CDR3 in DNA: TGCGCCAGCAGCCAAGCCGATCGGGGGACGAGCTACACCTTC.

The chain links TRBV2 to TRBJ1-2; D unclear. Germline CDR1 and CDR2: SNHLY and FYNNEI. CDR3 length: 14 amino acids. The germline V and J ends were trimmed by 3 bases and 7 bases, with 15 bases remaining between them. The CDR3 sequence is CASSDSFLKGGYTF. The CDR3, as DNA: TGTGCCAGCAGTGATAGCTTCCTCAAGGGTGGCTACACCTTC.

Remarks on this clone: This may be a read error, as it is one base from a much larger clone. The chain is built from TRBV30 and TRBJ2-1; TRBD2 matches at 9 bases. This CDR3 region has 13 residues. The germline V gene encodes CDR1 GTSNPN and CDR2 SVGIG (reference sequence). The CDR3: CTLVAGVGNEQFF. As DNA, the CDR3 is TGTACCTTAGTAGCGGGAGTAGGCAATGAGCAGTTCTTC.

This clone showed up just a few times. The chain couples TRBV5-6 to TRBJ1-2; no clear D gene. The CDR3 extends over 12 amino acids. The V end was cut by 2 bases, the J end by 8 bases, with 10 bases between. CDR1 is SGHDT, CDR2 YYEEEE, per germline. CDR3 sequence: CASSLAGIGYTF. CDR3 coding DNA: TGTGCCAGCAGCTTAGCTGGCATCGGCTACACCTTC.

This clone was found a few times. This may be a read error: a much more frequent sequence differs by one nucleotide. The identical CDR3 is also encoded by other nucleotide sequences in the sample. The chain couples TRBV2 to TRBJ2-6, with unresolved D. This CDR3 contains 13 residues. V was pared by 3 bases and J by 0 bases, with 0 bases between. The V gene's germline CDR1 is SNHLY and CDR2 FYNNEI. In DNA, the CDR3 is TGTGCCAGCAGTGACTCTGGGGCCAACGTCCTGACTTTC. Amino acids: CASSDSGANVLTF.